What follows are 8 T cell receptor beta chains derived from one specimen sequenced in a study of shared clonotypes between healthy human individuals. The method was immunoSEQ multiplex PCR; TCRdb's version includes in-frame clones alone and lacks a portion of them. This table holds roughly 300,000 clones, about 70% found once. Sequenced: memory CD4+ T cells sorted from blood. As for subset: CD45RA-negative fraction. The receptors here all came from a man between 25 and 39 years old in good health.

In the case of this clone: The same CDR3 can be traced to other DNA sequences in this sample. In DNA, the CDR3 is TGTGCCAGCAGGGCGGGGGCCAACGTCCTGACTTTC. This encodes CASRAGANVLTF. The V gene is TRBV28, the J gene TRBJ2-6; D remains ambiguous. The CDR3 runs 12 residues. Trimming removed 6 bases at V and 4 bases at J, with 4 bases between. CDR1 MDHEN and CDR2 SYDVKM come from the germline V gene.

J is TRBJ2-6 and V is TRBV30; TRBD2 might be the D (6 bases). The CDR3 totals 15 residues. The germline gives CDR1 GTSNPN, CDR2 SVGIG (reference sequence). The CDR3 nucleotides are TGTGCTCACAGCGGGCCGGGGTCTGGGGCCAACGTCCTGACTTTC. Protein product: CAHSGPGSGANVLTF.

This clone was seen only a few times. The rearrangement joins TRBV2 to TRBJ2-3, with 9 bases identical to TRBD2. This CDR3 comprises 16 residues. V shed 8 bases, J shed 6 bases, and the junction held 15 bases outside the gene matches. The germline CDR1 and CDR2 sequences are SNHLY and FYNNEI. In DNA, the CDR3 is TGTGCCAGCCAAGAGATGGTAGCGGGAGCGCAGGATACGCAGTATTTT. Protein sequence: CASQEMVAGAQDTQYF.

The rearrangement links TRBV6-1 to TRBJ2-7, with TRBD2 matching 11 bases. CDR1 is MNHNS and CDR2 is SASEGT in the germline V gene. The CDR3 length is 15 residues. V trimming: 5 bases; J trimming: 2 bases; junction bases outside the gene matches: 5. CDR3 DNA: TGTGCCAGCAGTCGAGGGACTAGCGGCACCTACGAGCAGTACTTC. Its protein is CASSRGTSGTYEQYF.

This clone was counted between two and nine times. This sequence joins TRBV2 and TRBJ2-5; D is possibly TRBD1 (6 bases). The V and J ends lost 6 bases and 9 bases respectively, with 20 bases between them. Germline CDR1 reads SNHLY; CDR2 reads FYNNEI. CDR3 length: 14 amino acids. CDR3: CASRARTGPGAQYF. CDR3 nucleotide sequence: TGTGCCAGCAGAGCAAGGACCGGACCAGGGGCCCAGTACTTC.

Comments on this clone: Other DNA sequences in this specimen translate into the identical CDR3. The J gene is TRBJ2-3, the V gene TRBV4-2; tentative D call: TRBD2 (5 bases). V was shortened by 1 base and J by 4 bases, with 6 bases between the two germline ends. The CDR3 runs 13 residues. Per germline, CDR1 LGHNA and CDR2 YNFKEQ. The CDR3 reads CASSQGTADTQYF. The CDR3, as DNA: TGTGCCAGCAGCCAAGGGACTGCAGATACGCAGTATTTT.

The V and J genes are TRBV4-3 and TRBJ2-1; D not resolved. Germline assignment: CDR1 LGHNA and CDR2 YSLEER. The V end was cut by 1 base, the J end by 7 bases, with 11 bases between. The CDR3 has 14 amino acids. CDR3 residues: CASSQVFLANEQFF. In DNA form, the CDR3 reads TGCGCCAGCAGCCAAGTATTCCTTGCTAATGAGCAGTTCTTC.

This chain joins TRBV5-4 and TRBJ1-1; the D gene is possibly TRBD1 (6 bases). CDR3 length: 13 amino acids. V was clipped by 6 bases and J by 6 bases, with 15 bases between them. Germline CDR1 and CDR2: SGHNT and YYREEE (reference sequence). The CDR3 protein is CASNPQGLPEAFF. CDR3 coding DNA: TGTGCCAGCAACCCACAGGGTCTCCCTGAAGCTTTCTTT. The full variable domain, completed using reference TRBV5-4 and TRBJ1-1, is ETGVTQSPTHLIKTRGQQVTLRCSSQSGHNTVSWYQQALGQGPQFIFQYYREEENGRGNFPPRFSGLQFPNYSSELNVNALELDDSALYLCASNPQGLPEAFFGQGTRLTVV.